This T cell receptor (beta chain) came from a study of OX40 agonist ivuxolimab in advanced cancers. Study-level information: In this cohort, patients received ivuxolimab, an agonistic anti-OX40 (CD134) antibody. Broader study findings: Low normalized T-cell clonal expansion was also seen in some nonresponders. At 0.1 to 3.0 mg/kg and by week 6, clonal expansion occurred in CD4+ and CD8+ blood T cells. Averaging showed that CD8+ T cells had more expanded clones than CD4+ did.

Notes on this clone: Antigen: not known.

Some clones are missing from TCRdb's copy, which holds only in-frame ones; the method was immunoSEQ multiplex PCR. Of around 61,000 clones listed, over 80% are singletons. The TCR sequence derives from an adult with an advanced solid tumor such as melanoma, head and neck, liver or kidney cancer. Sequenced here: CD4+ or CD8+ T cells sorted from blood, sampled in a trial of the OX40 agonist ivuxolimab.

The DNA of the CDR3 is TGCGCCAGCAGCCAGGGAACAGAAGGAATCGGGAATGAAAAACTGTTTTTT. Protein: CASSQGTEGIGNEKLFF. The genes are TRBV4-3 and TRBJ1-4; D unresolved. Germline V lookup: CDR1 LGHNA, CDR2 YSLEER. V lost 3 bases and J 5 bases, leaving 19 bases between the germline ends. The CDR3 contains 17 residues.